A selection of T cell receptor beta chains follows, all from one sample in a study of T cell responses to AZD1222 COVID-19 vaccine. This table comes from immunoSEQ multiplex PCR, and its TCRdb copy is limited to in-frame clones, with some not included. The data contain 100,000 or so clones, approximately 90% of them seen just once; the ten biggest clones take up 1% to 1.5%. Sequences were derived from peripheral blood, sampled on day 0 of AZD1222 vaccination. The receptors originated from an adult in good health. The CDR3 runs from the conserved cysteine through the conserved F or W. A D gene is named only where the DNA matches it firmly. Not all rows give a size; the values are once, few, many and, for expanded clones, a class.

J | size | D | V | length | DNA | CDR3
TRBJ2-2 | . | . | TRBV5-6 | 18 | TGTGCCAGCAGGCATGCATACGGTGACCGCAAGAACACCGGGGAGCTGTTTTTT | CASRHAYGDRKNTGELFF
TRBJ2-3 | . | . | TRBV2 | 14 | TGTGCCAGCATTTTCAGCGATCTGCGAGATACGCAGTATTTT | CASIFSDLRDTQYF
TRBJ2-5 | . | TRBD2 | TRBV7-6 | 14 | TGTGCCAGCAGCTTAGCGGGGGGGAGGGAGACCCAGTACTTC | CASSLAGGRETQYF
TRBJ2-5 | . | TRBD1 | TRBV5-1 | 16 | TGCGCCAGCAGGGGGAAGGGGACAGGGCCCCAAGAGACCCAGTACTTC | CASRGKGTGPQETQYF
TRBJ2-7 | . | . | TRBV28 | 14 | TGTGCCAGCAGCCCCGGACCAAATGTCTACGAGCAGTACTTC | CASSPGPNVYEQYF
TRBJ2-1 | . | TRBD2 | TRBV7-8 | 15 | TGTGCCAGCAGCCTGGCGGGGACTAGCGGCAATGAGCAGTTCTTC | CASSLAGTSGNEQFF
TRBJ2-1 | once | . | TRBV19 | 15 | TGTGCCAGTAGTCCCAGGGTCCCCCAGTGGTCTGAGCAGTTCTTC | CASSPRVPQWSEQFF
TRBJ2-5 | . | . | TRBV4-1 | 13 | TGCGCCAGCAGCCTCTACTTCCAAGAGACCCAGTACTTC | CASSLYFQETQYF
TRBJ1-1 | . | TRBD1 | TRBV19 | 13 | TGTGCCACTGGGGGACAGATCGGAAGTGTAGCTTTCTTT | CATGGQIGSVAFF
TRBJ1-6 | few | . | TRBV5-4 | 12 | TGTGCCAGCGAGGGCAGGGGATCACCCCTCCACTTT | CASEGRGSPLHF
TRBJ1-3 | . | . | TRBV5-1 | 13 | TGCGCCAGCAGCCAAGGAGCTGGAAACACCATATATTTT | CASSQGAGNTIYF
TRBJ2-7 | few | . | TRBV3-1/TRBV3-2 | 14 | TGTGCCAGCAGCCAAGGCAGGTTTTCCTACGAGCAGTACTTC | CASSQGRFSYEQYF
TRBJ1-4 | once | . | TRBV2 | 13 | TGTGCCAGCAACGGACAGCCGGATGAAAAACTGTTTTTT | CASNGQPDEKLFF
TRBJ2-7 | . | . | TRBV5-1 | 14 | TGCGCCAGCAGCTTGGATGGGAGCTCCTACGAGCAGTACTTC | CASSLDGSSYEQYF
TRBJ2-3 | . | . | TRBV5-1 | 18 | TGCGCCAGCAGCTTGGGTCCCGTACGGACTGGAGGGACAGATACGCAGTATTTT | CASSLGPVRTGGTDTQYF
TRBJ1-3 | . | TRBD1 | TRBV7-8 | 21 | TGTGCCAGCAGCTTAGATTTTATGGACAGGGGGATCCCCTCCTCAGGAAACACCATATATTTT | CASSLDFMDRGIPSSGNTIYF
TRBJ2-5 | . | . | TRBV7-3 | 18 | TGTGCCAGCAGCTTTTCACCCACCCCTCTTGCAGGTCAAGAGACCCAGTACTTC | CASSFSPTPLAGQETQYF
TRBJ2-1 | . | . | TRBV2 | 15 | TGTGCCAGCAGTCTGGGACACCCGATCTACAATGAGCAGTTCTTC | CASSLGHPIYNEQFF
TRBJ2-5 | . | TRBD1 | TRBV29-1 | 15 | TGCAGCGTGCTACGGGCGGGACAGGGTTTAGAGACCCAGTACTTC | CSVLRAGQGLETQYF
TRBJ1-4 | once | TRBD1 | TRBV5-1 | 14 | TGCGCCAGCAGCTTAGGACAGGGTGGCGAAAAACTGTTTTTT | CASSLGQGGEKLFF
TRBJ2-7 | . | TRBD1 | TRBV28 | 16 | TGTGCCAGCAGACATCAATTCCGGGACAGCTCCTACGAGCAGTACTTC | CASRHQFRDSSYEQYF
TRBJ2-1 | . | . | TRBV7-3 | 13 | TGTGCCAGCAGCTTAACGGCTGGGGATGAGCAGTTCTTC | CASSLTAGDEQFF
TRBJ1-4 | . | . | TRBV18 | 14 | TGTGCCAGCTCACCAACCGCGCAGGACGGCAAACTGTTTTTT | CASSPTAQDGKLFF
TRBJ2-5 | . | . | TRBV2 | 13 | TGTGCCAGCAGTGACAGGGGCCAAGAGACCCAGTACTTC | CASSDRGQETQYF
TRBJ1-6 | . | TRBD1 | TRBV5-8 | 16 | TGTGCCAGCAGCTGGCGGACAGGGGGCCGTAATTCACCCCTCCACTTT | CASSWRTGGRNSPLHF
TRBJ1-3 | . | TRBD1 | TRBV5-1 | 17 | TGCGCCAGCAGCTTTCGACAGGGCCTATCCCCTGGAAACACCATATATTTT | CASSFRQGLSPGNTIYF
TRBJ1-1 | . | . | TRBV6-5 | 15 | TGTGCCAGCAGCCGCTCCGGTGGAGGTGTTACTGAAGCTTTCTTT | CASSRSGGGVTEAFF
TRBJ1-1 | . | . | TRBV9 | 15 | TGTGCCAGCAGCGTAAGCGAGGGGACGAACACTGAAGCTTTCTTT | CASSVSEGTNTEAFF
TRBJ2-7 | few | TRBD2 | TRBV3-1/TRBV3-2 | 14 | TGTGCCAGCAGCCCTAGCGGGGGGGTGTGGGCGCAGTACTTC | CASSPSGGVWAQYF
TRBJ1-2 | once | . | TRBV5-1 | 12 | TGCGCCAGCAGCTCTGGGGGACATGGCTACACCTTC | CASSSGGHGYTF
TRBJ1-4 | . | TRBD1 | TRBV19 | 12 | TGTGCCAGTTCAGGGGGTGATGGAAAACTGTTTTTT | CASSGGDGKLFF
TRBJ1-2 | . | TRBD1 | TRBV5-6 | 14 | TGTGCCAGCAGCTACACAGGGGGCGCCTATGGCTACACCTTC | CASSYTGGAYGYTF
TRBJ1-3 | . | . | TRBV5-1 | 15 | TGCGCCAGCAGCTTGACAGGCCCCTCTGGAAACACCATATATTTT | CASSLTGPSGNTIYF
TRBJ2-1 | . | . | TRBV10-3 | 16 | TGTGCCATCTCCGGTGTAGTCCAGGGAAGTGGAAATGAGCAGTTCTTC | CAISGVVQGSGNEQFF
TRBJ2-7 | . | . | TRBV30 | 12 | TGTGCCTGGAATAGACAGTTCTACGAGCAGTACTTC | CAWNRQFYEQYF
TRBJ1-2 | . | . | TRBV5-5 | 14 | TGTGCCAGCAGAACTCCGGGGGGCTCCTATGGCTACACCTTC | CASRTPGGSYGYTF
TRBJ2-1 | . | . | TRBV2 | 15 | TGTGCCAGCAGTGAAATGGTGCCCCCTTACAATGAGCAGTTCTTC | CASSEMVPPYNEQFF
TRBJ2-6 | . | TRBD1 | TRBV19 | 17 | TGTGCCAGTAAAACGCCAGGGGGCCGGTCTGGGGCCAACGTCCTGACTTTC | CASKTPGGRSGANVLTF
TRBJ1-1 | . | . | TRBV19 | 15 | TGTGCCAGTAGTATTCCGGATGGACGGTGGACTGAAGCTTTCTTT | CASSIPDGRWTEAFF
TRBJ1-3 | . | . | TRBV9 | 14 | TGTGCCAGCAGCGTAGACGATTTGGGAAACACCATATATTTT | CASSVDDLGNTIYF
TRBJ1-1 | . | . | TRBV5-4 | 15 | TGTGCCAGCAGCTTGGAGGTCGGACGACACACTGAAGCTTTCTTT | CASSLEVGRHTEAFF
TRBJ2-5 | . | TRBD1 | TRBV7-8 | 16 | TGTGCCAGCAGCTCGTGGGGGGACAGGGGCCAAGAGACCCAGTACTTC | CASSSWGDRGQETQYF
TRBJ1-2 | . | . | TRBV19 | 13 | TGTGCCAGTAGTACGGACAGCATCTATGGCTACACCTTC | CASSTDSIYGYTF
TRBJ1-6 | few | . | TRBV7-9 | 16 | TGTGCCAGCAGCTTAGAGGGGTCGGATCCGAATTCACCCCTCCACTTT | CASSLEGSDPNSPLHF
TRBJ2-5 | . | TRBD1 | TRBV18 | 13 | TGTGCCAGCTCTCCCGGACAGGGGAGAGCCCAGTACTTC | CASSPGQGRAQYF
TRBJ1-3 | few | . | TRBV7-2 | 15 | TGTGCCAGCAGCCCAACACACCACTCTGGAAACACCATATATTTT | CASSPTHHSGNTIYF
TRBJ1-4 | . | . | TRBV6-5 | 13 | TGTGCCACCGCGGTAGACCGAGATGAAAAACTGTTTTTT | CATAVDRDEKLFF
TRBJ1-2 | . | . | TRBV7-9 | 13 | TGTGCCAGCAGCTTAGGAGGATCCGCTGGCTACACCTTC | CASSLGGSAGYTF
TRBJ2-1 | . | . | TRBV6-5 | 12 | TGTGCCAGCACCTATAAGGACCGTGAGCAGTTCTTC | CASTYKDREQFF
TRBJ1-1 | . | . | TRBV6-5 | 15 | TGTGCCAGCAGCCTGGGGGGCTACATGAACACTGAAGCTTTCTTT | CASSLGGYMNTEAFF
TRBJ2-2 | . | . | TRBV4-1 | 13 | TGCGCCAGCAGCCAAGAAAGGGATAGGGAGCTGTTTTTT | CASSQERDRELFF